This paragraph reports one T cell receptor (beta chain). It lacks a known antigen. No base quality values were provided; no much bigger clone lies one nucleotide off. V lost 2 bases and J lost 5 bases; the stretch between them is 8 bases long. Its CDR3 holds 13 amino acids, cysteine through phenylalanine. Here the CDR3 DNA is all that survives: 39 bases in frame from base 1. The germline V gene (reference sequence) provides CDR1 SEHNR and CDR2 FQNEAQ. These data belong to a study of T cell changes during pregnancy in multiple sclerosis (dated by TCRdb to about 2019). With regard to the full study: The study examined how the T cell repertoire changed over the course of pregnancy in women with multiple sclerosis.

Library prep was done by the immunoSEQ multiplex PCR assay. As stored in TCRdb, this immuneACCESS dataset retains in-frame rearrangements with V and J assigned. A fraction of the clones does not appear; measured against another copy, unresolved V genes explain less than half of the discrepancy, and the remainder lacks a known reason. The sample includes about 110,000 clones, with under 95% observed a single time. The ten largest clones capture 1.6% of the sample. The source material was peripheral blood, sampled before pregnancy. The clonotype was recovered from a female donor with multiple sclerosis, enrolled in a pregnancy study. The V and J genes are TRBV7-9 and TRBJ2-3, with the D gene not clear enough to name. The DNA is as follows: TGTGCCAGCAGCTTAAAACAGATAGATACGCAGTATTTT. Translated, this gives CASSLKQIDTQYF.